This T cell receptor (beta chain) was captured in a study of vaccination and CD4 T cells after COVID-19. Details on this clonotype: The antigen is not known.

CD4+ T cells that had been cultured provided DNA sequenced with the Oncomine TCR Beta short-read assay. DNA came from CD4+ T cells after culture. Each CDR3 protein is one row after TCRdb ran MiXCR on the PCR reads. The sample consists of some 17,000 distinct CDR3 sequences, 60% to 80% of them appearing once. The CDR3 extends over 16 amino acids. Germline assignment: CDR1 MNHNS and CDR2 SASEGT. Trimming cost V 5 bases and J 5 bases; bases outside gene matches: 7. As to treatment: roughly nine-day PBMC culture with coronavirus spike peptide pools or control peptides (ViraFEST assay). This clonotype originated in a human donor who had recovered from COVID-19. Sequenced input: CD4+ T cells from blood, cultured in vitro. V usage is TRBV6-1 and J usage is TRBJ1-6; the match to TRBD1 covers 9 bases. The CDR3 nucleotides are TGTGCCAGCAGTCCCCGGGACAGGGAAAATAATTCACCCCTCCACTTT. Encoded protein: CASSPRDRENNSPLHF.